This T cell receptor beta chain was sequenced during a study of T cell responses to AZD1222 COVID-19 vaccine. Across the study: Second-dose recipients at about 4 or about 12 weeks were treated as one pooled group.

Sequencing was performed with immunoSEQ multiplex PCR; in TCRdb, only in-frame clones are kept and a portion is missing. The repertoire holds some 120,000 clones, with 90% as singletons. The V gene's germline CDR1 is SGHDT and CDR2 YYEEEE. The CDR3 runs to 14 residues. Trimming pared 0 bases from V and 0 bases from J, leaving 6 bases between. Study observations and caveats: AZD1222 recipients seropositive at baseline numbered only six. Repertoires were obtained only post-peak T cell response. The donors showed a predominance of white British ancestry and of females, with possible underestimation of clonal diversity.

Concerning this clone itself: Antigen: not known.

The source of this sequence is an adult in good health. Sequences were derived from peripheral blood, sampled on day 0 of AZD1222 vaccination. V usage is TRBV5-6 and J usage is TRBJ2-5; D not certain. CDR3 sequence: CASSLGRDQETQYF. As DNA, the CDR3 is TGTGCCAGCAGCTTGGGTAGGGACCAAGAGACCCAGTACTTC.